This TCR beta chain is drawn from a study of siplizumab effects on memory and regulatory T cells. Points from the study as a whole: Just a small share of alloreactive clones was traced back to unstimulated subsets. Memory cells that were CD4+ and unstimulated gave rise to alloreactive sequences, which siplizumab significantly reduced. Neither a naive nor a memory phenotype was assignable to roughly 75-97% of proliferating CD4+ or CD8+ clones.

Germline CDR1 reads SEHNR; CDR2 reads FQNEAQ (reference sequence). Unmatched junction bases numbered 8, after V lost 0 bases and J lost 7 bases. CDR3 size: 16 residues. It was at 37°C and for under 7 days that the mixed lymphocyte reaction cells were cocultured. PBMCs labelled with CFSE (responders) and Violet Dye (stimulators) were mixed 1:1. On this clone: Its antigen is unknown.

Repertoires were generated with immunoSEQ multiplex PCR, while TCRdb's copy carries only in-frame clones and drops some. The table shows some 15,000 clones, with about 43% occurring only once. The TCR originated in a human donor in good health; the cells came from an allogeneic mixed lymphocyte reaction. Some clones in this sample may be carry-over from other donors' samples. The sequencing input was CFSE-low (dividing) CD4+ T cells sorted from an allogeneic mixed lymphocyte reaction. The V and J genes are TRBV7-9 and TRBJ2-1; 8 bases are a match to TRBD1. The CDR3 nucleotides read TGTGCCAGCAGCTTAGCGCCGAGACAGGGGTTTAATGAGCAGTTCTTC. Protein product: CASSLAPRQGFNEQFF.